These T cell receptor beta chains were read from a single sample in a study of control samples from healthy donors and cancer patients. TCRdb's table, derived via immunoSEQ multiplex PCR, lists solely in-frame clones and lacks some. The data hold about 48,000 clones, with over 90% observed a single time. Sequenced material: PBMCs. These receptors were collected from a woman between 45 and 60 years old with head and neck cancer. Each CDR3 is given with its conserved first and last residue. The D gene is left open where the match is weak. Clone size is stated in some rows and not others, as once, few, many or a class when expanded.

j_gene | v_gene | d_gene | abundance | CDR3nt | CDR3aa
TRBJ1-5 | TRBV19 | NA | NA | TGTGCCAGTAGTATCAGTTACAATCAGCCCCAGCATTTT | CASSISYNQPQHF
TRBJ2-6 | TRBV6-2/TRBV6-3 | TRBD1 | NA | TGTGCCAGCAGTTTCGACAGGGGGCTAACATACTCTGGGGCCAACGTCCTGACTTTC | CASSFDRGLTYSGANVLTF
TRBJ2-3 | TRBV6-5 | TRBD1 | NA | TGTGCCAGCAGTCCAAGGGGGCGCGGAGATACGCAGTATTTT | CASSPRGRGDTQYF
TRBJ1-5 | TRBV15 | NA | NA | TGTGCCACCAGCAGACCGGGGCCTAATCAGCCCCAGCATTTT | CATSRPGPNQPQHF
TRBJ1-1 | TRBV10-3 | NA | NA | TGTGCCATCAGCCACGGCGGGATGAACACTGAAGCTTTCTTT | CAISHGGMNTEAFF
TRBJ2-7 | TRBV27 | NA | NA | TGTGCCAGCAGGCCAGGATCATTCTCCTACGAGCAGTACTTC | CASRPGSFSYEQYF
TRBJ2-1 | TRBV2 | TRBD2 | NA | TGTGCCAGCAGTGAAGACGGGGGGGTCTACAATGAGCAGTTCTTC | CASSEDGGVYNEQFF
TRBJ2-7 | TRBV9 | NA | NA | TGTGCCAGCAGCGCCCAGGGACTGGACTACGAGCAGTACTTC | CASSAQGLDYEQYF
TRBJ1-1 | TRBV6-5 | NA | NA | TGTGCCACCTCACCGCCCACGCCAGTCTCTGAAGCTTTCTTT | CATSPPTPVSEAFF
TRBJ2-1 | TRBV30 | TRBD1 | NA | TGTGCCTGGAGTAAAGACAGGGGCCATGAGCAGTTCTTC | CAWSKDRGHEQFF
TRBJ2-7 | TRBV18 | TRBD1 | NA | TGTGCCAGCTCACCACGACAGGGGGCCTCCCCCGAGCAGTACTTC | CASSPRQGASPEQYF
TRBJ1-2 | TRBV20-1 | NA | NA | TGCAGTGCTAGAGTTACAGAGAGCTACACCTTC | CSARVTESYTF
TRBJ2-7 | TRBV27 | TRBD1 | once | TGTGCCAGCAGTTTATCGGGGCAGGGGGCCCCCTCCTACGAGCAGTACTTC | CASSLSGQGAPSYEQYF
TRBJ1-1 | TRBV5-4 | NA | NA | TGTGCCAGCAGCTGGGGACACGACACTGAAGCTTTCTTT | CASSWGHDTEAFF
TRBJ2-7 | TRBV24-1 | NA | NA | TGTGCCACCAGTGACCCCGGAACCTACGAGCAGTACTTC | CATSDPGTYEQYF
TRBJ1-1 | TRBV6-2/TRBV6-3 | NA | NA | TGTGCCAGCAGTTACTCAAGGACAGATATGAACACTGAAGCTTTCTTT | CASSYSRTDMNTEAFF
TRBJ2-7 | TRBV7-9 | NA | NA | TGTGCCAGCAGCCCAGGGTACGAGCAGTACTTC | CASSPGYEQYF
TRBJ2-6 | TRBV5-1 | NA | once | TGCGCCAGCAGCCTGACTCGAGCCTCTGGGGCCAACGTCCTGACTTTC | CASSLTRASGANVLTF
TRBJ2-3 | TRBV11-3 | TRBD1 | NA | TGTGCCAGCAGCCGGGGACAGGGGCCTGAGTATTTT | CASSRGQGPEYF
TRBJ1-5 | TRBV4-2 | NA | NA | TGTGCCAGCAGCCAAGGACAGCTTCAGCCCCAGCATTTT | CASSQGQLQPQHF